This TCR beta chain emerged from a study of shared clonotypes between healthy human individuals. The data were produced by immunoSEQ multiplex PCR, yet TCRdb's version contains in-frame clones alone and is incomplete. The table shows some 2,500,000 clones, with roughly 93% occurring only once. The CDR3 sequence is 13 residues long. Per the germline V gene, CDR1 is SGHVS and CDR2 is FQNEAQ. V lost 4 bases and J 2 bases, leaving 8 bases between the germline ends. The sample was naive CD4+ T cells from PBMCs. The subset: CD45RA+ positively selected. The TCR sequence derives from a man aged 18-30 years in good health. Some clones in this sample may be carry-over from other donors' samples. This chain connects TRBV7-8 to TRBJ1-1; D is unresolved. CDR3 sequence (DNA): TGTGCCAGCAGCTCGTTGGGTAACACTGAAGCTTTCTTT. As protein: CASSSLGNTEAFF. Together with reference TRBV7-8 and TRBJ1-1, the CDR3 gives the full variable domain: GAGVSQSPRYKVAKRGQDVALRCDPISGHVSLFWYQQALGQGPEFLTYFQNEAQLDKSGLPSDRFFAERPEGSVSTLKIQRTQQEDSAVYLCASSSLGNTEAFFGQGTRLTVV.